These T cell receptor beta chains were read from a single sample in a study of blood T cell repertoires in COVID-19. Clones were sequenced by immunoSEQ multiplex PCR, and TCRdb holds only the in-frame ones, with some missing. This repertoire shows more than 150,000 clones, roughly nine tenths found once; its top ten account for roughly 14%. The sequencing sample was made of peripheral blood. The receptors derive from a woman between 40 and 50 years old with acute or convalescent COVID-19. Both conserved end residues are part of each CDR3. Fields, in order: clone size, CDR3 length, V gene, D gene, J gene, CDR3 DNA, CDR3 protein. D genes are given only for firm matches. Size values are once, few and many counts, or a class for expanded clones, and some rows have none.

>few|15|TRBV2|TRBD1|TRBJ1-5
TGTGCCAGCAGGACCTTTGACAGGGGGAATCAGCCCCAGCATTTT
CASRTFDRGNQPQHF
>NA|20|TRBV5-1|NA|TRBJ1-1
TGCGCCAGCAGCTTGGGTTATAGACAGACTGGATTATTTAGGGGGACTGAAGCTTTCTTT
CASSLGYRQTGLFRGTEAFF
>once|17|TRBV29-1|NA|TRBJ2-2
TGCAGCGTTGGTGGCAGGGCTACGTCGACGAACACCGGGGAGCTGTTTTTT
CSVGGRATSTNTGELFF
>NA|14|TRBV7-9|NA|TRBJ1-4
TGTGCCAGCACCTTAGGGAGTAAAGCGGGAAAACTGTTTTTT
CASTLGSKAGKLFF
>NA|15|TRBV4-1|TRBD2|TRBJ2-7
TGCGCCAGCAGCCAAGGGCGGGGGGATTCCTACGAGCAGTACTTC
CASSQGRGDSYEQYF
>once|14|TRBV5-6|NA|TRBJ2-5
TGTGCCAGCAGCCAAACAAGATACCAAGAGACCCAGTACTTC
CASSQTRYQETQYF
>NA|14|TRBV28|NA|TRBJ1-5
TGTGCCAGCAGGCGGGGCAGGGTGGCTCAGCCCCAGCATTTT
CASRRGRVAQPQHF
>NA|17|TRBV24-1|TRBD2|TRBJ2-1
TGTGCCACCAGTACGTCCTCTGGGCGGGGGGCTGAAAATGAGCAGTTCTTC
CATSTSSGRGAENEQFF
>NA|17|TRBV6-6|TRBD2|TRBJ2-1
TGTGCCAGCAGTCAGCGAACAAAGCGGGGGGGGTCCGGTGAGCAGTTCTTC
CASSQRTKRGGSGEQFF
>few|15|TRBV28|NA|TRBJ1-2
TGTGCCAGCACCGTTCGCCCAGGGCTCACTTATGGCTACACCTTC
CASTVRPGLTYGYTF
>NA|16|TRBV18|TRBD2|TRBJ2-1
TGTGCCAGCTCACCCGTGAGCGGGACCCCTGGGAATGAGCAGTTCTTC
CASSPVSGTPGNEQFF
>NA|13|TRBV15|TRBD1|TRBJ2-3
TGTGCCACCAGCAGGGAAAGGGACAGGGTCGATTATTTT
CATSRERDRVDYF
>NA|15|TRBV7-2|NA|TRBJ1-2
TGTGCCAGCAGCTCAGCCGCTGCGGGGGCGTATGGCTACACCTTC
CASSSAAAGAYGYTF
>medium-sized|19|TRBV7-9|TRBD2|TRBJ2-5
TGTGCCAGCAGCGAGTACAGGCCTCGGGGCGGGAGGGCCGATGAGACCCAGTACTTC
CASSEYRPRGGRADETQYF
>NA|14|TRBV11-2|TRBD1|TRBJ1-6
TGTGCCAGCAGCTTCCGACAGGGAGGTTCACCCCTCCACTTT
CASSFRQGGSPLHF
>NA|14|TRBV28|TRBD1|TRBJ2-7
TGTGCCAGCAGTTTAGACAGGGAAGGCTACGAGCAGTACTTC
CASSLDREGYEQYF